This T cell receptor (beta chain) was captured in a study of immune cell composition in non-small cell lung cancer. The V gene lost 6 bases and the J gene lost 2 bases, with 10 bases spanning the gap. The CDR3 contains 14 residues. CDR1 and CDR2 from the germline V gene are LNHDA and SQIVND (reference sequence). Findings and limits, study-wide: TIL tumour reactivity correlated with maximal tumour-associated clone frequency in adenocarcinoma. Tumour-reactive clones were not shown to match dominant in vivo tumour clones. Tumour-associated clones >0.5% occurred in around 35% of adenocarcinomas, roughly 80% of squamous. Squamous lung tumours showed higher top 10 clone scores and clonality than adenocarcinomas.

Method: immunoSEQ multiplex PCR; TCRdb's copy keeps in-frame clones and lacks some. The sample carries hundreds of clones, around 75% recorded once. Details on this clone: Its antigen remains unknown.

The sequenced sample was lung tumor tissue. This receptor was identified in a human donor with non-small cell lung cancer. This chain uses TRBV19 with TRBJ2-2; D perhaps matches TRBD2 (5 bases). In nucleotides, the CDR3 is TGTGCCAGTAGACTCGGGGTAAACACCGGGGAGCTGTTTTTT. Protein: CASRLGVNTGELFF.